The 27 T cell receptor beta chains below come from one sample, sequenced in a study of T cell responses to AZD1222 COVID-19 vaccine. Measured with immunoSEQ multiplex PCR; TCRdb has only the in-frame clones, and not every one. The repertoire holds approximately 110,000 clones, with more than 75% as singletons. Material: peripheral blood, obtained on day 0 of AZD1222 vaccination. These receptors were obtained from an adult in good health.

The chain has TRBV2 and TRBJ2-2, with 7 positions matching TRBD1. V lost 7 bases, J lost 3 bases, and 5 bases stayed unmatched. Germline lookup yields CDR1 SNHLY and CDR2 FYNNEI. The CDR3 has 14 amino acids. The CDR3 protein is CASKRGRDTGELFF. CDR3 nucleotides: TGTGCCAGCAAGAGGGGGCGCGACACCGGGGAGCTGTTTTTT.

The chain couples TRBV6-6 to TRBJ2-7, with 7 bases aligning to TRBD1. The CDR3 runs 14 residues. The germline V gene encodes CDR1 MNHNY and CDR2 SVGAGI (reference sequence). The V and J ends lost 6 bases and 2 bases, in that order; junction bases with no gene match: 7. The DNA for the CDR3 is TGTGCCAGCAGCCCGACAGGGAAGGCCTACGAGCAGTACTTC. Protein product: CASSPTGKAYEQYF.

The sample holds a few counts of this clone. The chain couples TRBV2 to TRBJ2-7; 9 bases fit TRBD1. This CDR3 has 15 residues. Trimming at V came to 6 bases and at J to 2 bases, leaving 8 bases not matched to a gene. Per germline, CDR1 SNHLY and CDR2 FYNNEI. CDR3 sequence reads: CASSQGGQGPYEQYF. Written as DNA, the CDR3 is TGTGCCAGCAGCCAGGGGGGACAGGGCCCCTACGAGCAGTACTTC. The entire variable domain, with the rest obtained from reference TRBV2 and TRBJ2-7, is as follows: EPEVTQTPSHQVTQMGQEVILRCVPISNHLYFYWYRQILGQKVEFLVSFYNNEISEKSEIFDDQFSVERPDGSNFTLKIRSTKLEDSAMYFCASSQGGQGPYEQYFGPGTRLTVT.

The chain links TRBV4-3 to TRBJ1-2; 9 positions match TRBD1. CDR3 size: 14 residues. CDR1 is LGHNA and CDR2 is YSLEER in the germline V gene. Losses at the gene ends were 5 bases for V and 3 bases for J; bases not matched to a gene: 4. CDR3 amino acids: CASSEGQGYYGYTF. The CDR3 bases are TGCGCCAGCAGCGAGGGACAGGGTTACTATGGCTACACCTTC.

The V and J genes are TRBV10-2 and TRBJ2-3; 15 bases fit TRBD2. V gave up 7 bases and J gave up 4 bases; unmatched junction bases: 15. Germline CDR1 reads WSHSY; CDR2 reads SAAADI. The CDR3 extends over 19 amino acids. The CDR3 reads CASMFGSEGLAGGSDTQYF. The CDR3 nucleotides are TGCGCCAGCATGTTTGGTTCGGAGGGACTAGCGGGAGGATCAGATACGCAGTATTTT.

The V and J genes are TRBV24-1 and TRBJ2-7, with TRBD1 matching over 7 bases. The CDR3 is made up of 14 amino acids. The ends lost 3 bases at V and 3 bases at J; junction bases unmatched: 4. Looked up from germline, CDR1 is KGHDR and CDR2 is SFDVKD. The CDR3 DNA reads TGTGCCACCAGTGATAACAGGGGCAACTACGAGCAGTACTTC. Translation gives CATSDNRGNYEQYF.

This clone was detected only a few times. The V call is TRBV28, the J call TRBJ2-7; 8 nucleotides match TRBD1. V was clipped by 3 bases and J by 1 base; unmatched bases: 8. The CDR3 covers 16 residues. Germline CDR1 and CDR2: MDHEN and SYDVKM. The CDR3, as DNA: TGTGCCAGCAGTTTGGGGGGACAGGCGGATTCCTACGAGCAGTACTTC. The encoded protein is CASSLGGQADSYEQYF.

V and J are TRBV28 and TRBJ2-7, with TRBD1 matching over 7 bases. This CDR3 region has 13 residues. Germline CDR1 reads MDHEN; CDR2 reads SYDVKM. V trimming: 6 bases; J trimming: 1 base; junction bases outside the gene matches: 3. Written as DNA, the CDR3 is TGTGCCAGCAGAGAGACAGGGTCCTACGAGCAGTACTTC. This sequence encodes CASRETGSYEQYF. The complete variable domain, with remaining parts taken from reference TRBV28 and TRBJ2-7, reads DVKVTQSSRYLVKRTGEKVFLECVQDMDHENMFWYRQDPGLGLRLIYFSYDVKMKEKGDIPEGYSVSREKKERFSLILESASTNQTSMYLCASRETGSYEQYFGPGTRLTVT.

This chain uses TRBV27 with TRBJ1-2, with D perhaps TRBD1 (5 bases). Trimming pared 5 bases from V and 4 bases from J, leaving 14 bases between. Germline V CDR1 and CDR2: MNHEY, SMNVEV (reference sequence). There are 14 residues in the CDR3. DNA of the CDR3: TGTGCCAGCAGTCCAGGGAGGGGAATCTATGGCTACACCTTC. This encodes CASSPGRGIYGYTF.

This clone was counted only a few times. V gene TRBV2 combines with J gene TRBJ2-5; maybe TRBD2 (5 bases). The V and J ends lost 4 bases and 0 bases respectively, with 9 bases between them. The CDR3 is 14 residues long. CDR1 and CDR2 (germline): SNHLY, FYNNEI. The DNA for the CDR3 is TGTGCCAGCAGTGCGGACTCGTACCAAGAGACCCAGTACTTC. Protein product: CASSADSYQETQYF.

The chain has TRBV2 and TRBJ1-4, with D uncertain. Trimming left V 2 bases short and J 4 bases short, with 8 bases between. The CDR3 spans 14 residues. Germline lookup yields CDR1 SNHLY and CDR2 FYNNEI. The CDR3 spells CASSERARNEKLFF. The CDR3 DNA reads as TGTGCCAGCAGTGAAAGGGCTCGTAATGAAAAACTGTTTTTT.

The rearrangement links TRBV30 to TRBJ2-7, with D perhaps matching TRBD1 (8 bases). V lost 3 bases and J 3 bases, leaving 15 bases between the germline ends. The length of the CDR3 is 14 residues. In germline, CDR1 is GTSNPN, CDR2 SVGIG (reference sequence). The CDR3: CAWRTTGEGYEQYF. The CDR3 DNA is TGTGCCTGGAGGACGACAGGGGAGGGCTACGAGCAGTACTTC.

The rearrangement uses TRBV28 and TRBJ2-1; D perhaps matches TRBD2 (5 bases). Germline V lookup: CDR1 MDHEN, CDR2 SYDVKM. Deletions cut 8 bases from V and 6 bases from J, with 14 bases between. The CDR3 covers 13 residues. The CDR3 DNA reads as TGTGCCAGCCAGTTCGGAGGTTTCAATGAGCAGTTCTTC. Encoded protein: CASQFGGFNEQFF.

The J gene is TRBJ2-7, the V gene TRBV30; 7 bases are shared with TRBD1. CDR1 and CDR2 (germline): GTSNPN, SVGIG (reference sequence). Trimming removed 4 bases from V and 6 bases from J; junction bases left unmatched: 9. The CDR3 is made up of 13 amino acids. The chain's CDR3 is CAWNGQGGGEQYF. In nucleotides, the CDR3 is TGTGCCTGGAACGGCCAAGGGGGCGGCGAGCAGTACTTC.

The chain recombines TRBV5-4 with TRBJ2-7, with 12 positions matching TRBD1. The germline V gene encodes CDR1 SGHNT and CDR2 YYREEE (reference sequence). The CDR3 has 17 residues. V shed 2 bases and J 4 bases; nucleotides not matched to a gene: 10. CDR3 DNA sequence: TGTGCCAGCAGCTTCCGCCTTGGGACAGGGGGCAGGTACGAGCAGTACTTC. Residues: CASSFRLGTGGRYEQYF.

The CDR3 sequence is CASSSATGWDTEAFF. The CDR3 coding sequence is TGTGCCAGCTCATCTGCGACAGGATGGGACACTGAAGCTTTCTTT. The chain carries TRBV18 and TRBJ1-1; D might be TRBD1 (6 bases). CDR1 and CDR2 from the germline V gene are KGHSH and LQKENI. With 5 bases removed from V and 3 bases from J, the gap between germline ends came to 16 bases. The CDR3 has 15 residues.

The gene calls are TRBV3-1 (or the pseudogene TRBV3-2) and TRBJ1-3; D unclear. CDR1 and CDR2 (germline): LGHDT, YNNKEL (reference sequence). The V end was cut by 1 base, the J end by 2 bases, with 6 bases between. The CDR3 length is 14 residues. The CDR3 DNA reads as TGTGCCAGCAGCCAAGCAACGGCTGGAAACACCATATATTTT. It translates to CASSQATAGNTIYF.

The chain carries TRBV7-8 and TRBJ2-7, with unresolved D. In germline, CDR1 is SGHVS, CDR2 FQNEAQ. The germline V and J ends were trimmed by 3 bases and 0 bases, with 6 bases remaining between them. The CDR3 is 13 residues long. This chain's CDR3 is CASSFGPSYEQYF. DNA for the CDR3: TGTGCCAGCAGCTTTGGCCCCTCCTACGAGCAGTACTTC.

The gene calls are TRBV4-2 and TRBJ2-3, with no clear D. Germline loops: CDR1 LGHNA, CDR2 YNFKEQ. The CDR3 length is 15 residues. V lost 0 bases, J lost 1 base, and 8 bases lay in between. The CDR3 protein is CASSQETSGTDTQYF. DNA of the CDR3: TGTGCCAGCAGCCAAGAAACTTCCGGCACAGATACGCAGTATTTT.

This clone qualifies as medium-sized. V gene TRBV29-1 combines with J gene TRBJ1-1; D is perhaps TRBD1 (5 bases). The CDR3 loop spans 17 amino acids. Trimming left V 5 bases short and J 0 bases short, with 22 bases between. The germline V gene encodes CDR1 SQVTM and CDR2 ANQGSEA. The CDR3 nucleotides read TGCAGCGTTCAGCCCTTTGAGGAGGGGCTATTGAACACTGAAGCTTTCTTT. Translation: CSVQPFEEGLLNTEAFF.

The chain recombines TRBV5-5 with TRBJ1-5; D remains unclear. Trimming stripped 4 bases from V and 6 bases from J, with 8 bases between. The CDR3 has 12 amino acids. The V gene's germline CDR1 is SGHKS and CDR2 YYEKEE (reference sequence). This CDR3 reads CASSESGQPQHF. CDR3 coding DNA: TGTGCCAGCAGCGAATCCGGTCAGCCCCAGCATTTT.

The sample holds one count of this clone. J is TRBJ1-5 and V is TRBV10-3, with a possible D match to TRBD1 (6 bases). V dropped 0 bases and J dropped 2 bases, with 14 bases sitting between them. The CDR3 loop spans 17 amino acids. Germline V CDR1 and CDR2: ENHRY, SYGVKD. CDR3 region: CAISESAGAGGNQPQHF. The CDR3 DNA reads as TGTGCCATCAGTGAGTCGGCAGGGGCCGGGGGCAATCAGCCCCAGCATTTT.

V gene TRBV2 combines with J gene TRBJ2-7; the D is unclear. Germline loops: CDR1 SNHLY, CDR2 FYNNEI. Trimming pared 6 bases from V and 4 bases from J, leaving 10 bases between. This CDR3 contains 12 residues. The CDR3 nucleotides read TGTGCCAGCAGACTGGACGGATACGAGCAGTACTTC. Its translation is CASRLDGYEQYF.

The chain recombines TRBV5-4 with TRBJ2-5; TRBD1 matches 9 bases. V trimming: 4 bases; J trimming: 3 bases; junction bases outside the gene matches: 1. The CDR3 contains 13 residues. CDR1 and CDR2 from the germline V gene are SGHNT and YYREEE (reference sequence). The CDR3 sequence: CASSRDREETQYF. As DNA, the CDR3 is TGTGCCAGCAGCCGGGACAGGGAAGAGACCCAGTACTTC.

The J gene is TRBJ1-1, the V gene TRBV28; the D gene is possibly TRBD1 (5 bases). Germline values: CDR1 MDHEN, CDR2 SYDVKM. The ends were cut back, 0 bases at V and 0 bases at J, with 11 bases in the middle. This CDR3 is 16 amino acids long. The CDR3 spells CASSLWDGAMNTEAFF. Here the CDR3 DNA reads TGTGCCAGCAGTTTATGGGACGGGGCGATGAACACTGAAGCTTTCTTT.

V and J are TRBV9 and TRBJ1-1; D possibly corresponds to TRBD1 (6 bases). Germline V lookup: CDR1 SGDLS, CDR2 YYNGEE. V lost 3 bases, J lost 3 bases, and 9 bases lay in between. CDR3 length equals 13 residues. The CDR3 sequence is CASSATGYTEAFF. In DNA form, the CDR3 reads TGTGCCAGCAGCGCAACAGGGTACACTGAAGCTTTCTTT.

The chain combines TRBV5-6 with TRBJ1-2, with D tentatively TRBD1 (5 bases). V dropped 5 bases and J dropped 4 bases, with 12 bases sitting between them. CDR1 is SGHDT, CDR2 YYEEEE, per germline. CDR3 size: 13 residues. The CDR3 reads CASSKDMGYGYTF. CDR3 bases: TGTGCCAGCAGTAAGGACATGGGCTATGGCTACACCTTC.